This TCR beta chain stems from a study of multiple sclerosis patients with progressive multifocal leukoencephalopathy. Specified time point: before natalizumab initiation. Synthetic inline TR CDR3 controls covering all V-J pairings were spiked into each PCR. TCRdb's table, derived via immunoSEQ multiplex PCR, lists solely in-frame clones and lacks some. The table has approximately 31,000 clones, around nine tenths seen once. The CDR3 is 15 residues long. Germline lookup yields CDR1 SGHTS and CDR2 YDEGEE. V trimming: 2 bases; J trimming: 1 base; junction bases outside the gene matches: 1. This clonotype was obtained from a human donor with multiple sclerosis. The rearrangement links TRBV5-8 to TRBJ1-3; TRBD1 agrees at 9 bases. Sequencing used PBMCs. The CDR3 reads CASSFGTGSGNTIYF. The CDR3 DNA is TGTGCCAGCAGCTTCGGGACAGGGTCTGGAAACACCATATATTTT.